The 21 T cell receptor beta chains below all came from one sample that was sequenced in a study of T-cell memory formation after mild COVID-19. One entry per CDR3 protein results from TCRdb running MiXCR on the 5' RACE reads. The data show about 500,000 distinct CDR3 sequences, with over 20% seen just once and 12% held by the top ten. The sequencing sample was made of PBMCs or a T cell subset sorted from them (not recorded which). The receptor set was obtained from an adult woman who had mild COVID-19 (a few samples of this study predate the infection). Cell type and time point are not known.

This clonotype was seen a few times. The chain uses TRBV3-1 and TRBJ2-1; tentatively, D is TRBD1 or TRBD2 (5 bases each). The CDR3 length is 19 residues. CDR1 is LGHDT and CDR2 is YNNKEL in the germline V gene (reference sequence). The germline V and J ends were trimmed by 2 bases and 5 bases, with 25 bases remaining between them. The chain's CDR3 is CASSQTRGQGDARNNEQFF. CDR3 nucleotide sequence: TGTGCCAGCAGCCAAACTAGGGGTCAGGGAGACGCAAGGAACAATGAGCAGTTCTTC.

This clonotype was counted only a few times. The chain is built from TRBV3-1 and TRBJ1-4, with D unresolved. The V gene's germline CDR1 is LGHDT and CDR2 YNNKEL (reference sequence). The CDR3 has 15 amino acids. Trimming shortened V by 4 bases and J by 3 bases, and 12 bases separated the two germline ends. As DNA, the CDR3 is TGTGCCAGCAGCCCGTACTTTGGGTCTAATGAAAAACTGTTTTTT. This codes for CASSPYFGSNEKLFF.

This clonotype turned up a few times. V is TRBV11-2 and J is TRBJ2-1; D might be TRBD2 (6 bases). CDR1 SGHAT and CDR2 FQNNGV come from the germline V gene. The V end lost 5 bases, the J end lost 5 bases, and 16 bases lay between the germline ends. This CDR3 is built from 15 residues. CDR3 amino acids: CASSQRRGLNNEQFF. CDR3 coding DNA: TGTGCCAGCAGCCAAAGGAGGGGACTCAACAATGAGCAGTTCTTC.

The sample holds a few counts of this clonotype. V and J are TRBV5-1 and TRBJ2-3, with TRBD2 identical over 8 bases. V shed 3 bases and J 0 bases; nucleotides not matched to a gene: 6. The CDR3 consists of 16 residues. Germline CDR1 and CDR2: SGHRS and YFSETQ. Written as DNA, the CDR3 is TGCGCCAGCAGCTCGGGGGGGGGCGAGAGCACAGATACGCAGTATTTT. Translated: CASSSGGGESTDTQYF. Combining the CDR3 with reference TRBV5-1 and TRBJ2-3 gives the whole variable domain KAGVTQTPRYLIKTRGQQVTLSCSPISGHRSVSWYQQTPGQGLQFLFEYFSETQRNKGNFPGRFSGRQFSNSRSEMNVSTLELGDSALYLCASSSGGGESTDTQYFGPGTRLTVL.

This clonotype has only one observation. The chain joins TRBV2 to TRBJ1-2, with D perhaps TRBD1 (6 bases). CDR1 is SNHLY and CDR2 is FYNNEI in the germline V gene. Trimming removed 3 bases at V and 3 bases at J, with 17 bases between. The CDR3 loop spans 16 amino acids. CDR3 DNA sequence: TGTGCCAGCAGTGATGGGGGACATGCTATCTACTATGGCTACACCTTC. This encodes CASSDGGHAIYYGYTF.

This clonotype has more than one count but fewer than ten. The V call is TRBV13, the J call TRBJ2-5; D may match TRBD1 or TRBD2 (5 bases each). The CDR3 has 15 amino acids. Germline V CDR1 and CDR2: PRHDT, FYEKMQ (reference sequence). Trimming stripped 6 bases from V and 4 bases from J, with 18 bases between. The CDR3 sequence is CASRASPQGRETQYF. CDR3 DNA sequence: TGTGCCAGCAGAGCTAGCCCCCAGGGTCGAGAGACCCAGTACTTC.

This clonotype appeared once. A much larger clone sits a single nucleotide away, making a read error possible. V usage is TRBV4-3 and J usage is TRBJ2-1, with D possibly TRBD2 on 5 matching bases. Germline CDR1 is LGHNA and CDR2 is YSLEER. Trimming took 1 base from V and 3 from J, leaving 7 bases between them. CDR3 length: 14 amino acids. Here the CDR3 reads CASSQGEFYNEQFF. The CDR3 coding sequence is TGCGCCAGCAGCCAAGGGGAGTTCTACAATGAGCAGTTCTTC.

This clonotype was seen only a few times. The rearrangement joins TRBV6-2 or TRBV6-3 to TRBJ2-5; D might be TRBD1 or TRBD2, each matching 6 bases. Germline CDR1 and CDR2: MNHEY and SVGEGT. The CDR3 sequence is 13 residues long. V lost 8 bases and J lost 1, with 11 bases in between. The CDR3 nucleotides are TGTGCCAGCGGACGGGGGCGCCAAGAGACCCAGTACTTC. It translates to CASGRGRQETQYF.

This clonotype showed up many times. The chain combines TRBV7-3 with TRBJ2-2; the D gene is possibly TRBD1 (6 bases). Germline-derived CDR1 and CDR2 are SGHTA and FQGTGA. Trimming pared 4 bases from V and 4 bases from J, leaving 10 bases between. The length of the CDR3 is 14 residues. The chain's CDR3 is CASSSGQFTGELFF. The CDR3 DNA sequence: TGTGCCAGCAGCTCAGGACAGTTCACCGGGGAGCTGTTTTTT.

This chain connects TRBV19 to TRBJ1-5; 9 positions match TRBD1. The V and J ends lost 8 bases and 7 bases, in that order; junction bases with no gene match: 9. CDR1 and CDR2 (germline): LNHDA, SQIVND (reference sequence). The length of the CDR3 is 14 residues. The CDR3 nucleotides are TGTGCCAGTCAAACTCGGGACAGGGAACAGCCCCAGCATTTT. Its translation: CASQTRDREQPQHF.

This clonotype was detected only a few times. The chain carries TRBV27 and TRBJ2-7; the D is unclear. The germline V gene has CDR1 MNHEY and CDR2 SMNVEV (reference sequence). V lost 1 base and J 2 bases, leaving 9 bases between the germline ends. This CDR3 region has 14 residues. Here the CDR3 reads CASSLLATTYEQYF. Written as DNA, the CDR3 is TGTGCCAGCAGTTTATTGGCCACCACCTACGAGCAGTACTTC.

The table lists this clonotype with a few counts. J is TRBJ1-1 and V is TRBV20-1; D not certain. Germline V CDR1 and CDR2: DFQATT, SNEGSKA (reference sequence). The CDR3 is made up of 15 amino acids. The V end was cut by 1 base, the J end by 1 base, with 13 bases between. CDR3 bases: TGCAGTGCTAGAGTACCTCCCGGAAGGAACACTGAAGCTTTCTTT. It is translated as CSARVPPGRNTEAFF.

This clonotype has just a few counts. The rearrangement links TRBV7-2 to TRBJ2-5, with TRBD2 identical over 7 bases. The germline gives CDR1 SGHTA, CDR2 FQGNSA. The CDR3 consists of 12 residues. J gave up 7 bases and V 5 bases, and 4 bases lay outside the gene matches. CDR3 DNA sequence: TGTGCCAGCAGCGAACTAGCGCGGACCCAGTACTTC. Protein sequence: CASSELARTQYF.

The CDR3 loop reads CASSLTGLAPTAGYF. CDR3 sequence (DNA): TGTGCCAGCAGTTTAACGGGACTAGCGCCTACCGCGGGGTACTTC. The chain combines TRBV6-2 or TRBV6-3 with TRBJ2-4; TRBD2 matches 10 bases. Germline CDR1 MNHEY, CDR2 SVGEGT. The CDR3 covers 15 residues. Losses at the gene ends were 4 bases for V and 15 bases for J; bases not matched to a gene: 15.

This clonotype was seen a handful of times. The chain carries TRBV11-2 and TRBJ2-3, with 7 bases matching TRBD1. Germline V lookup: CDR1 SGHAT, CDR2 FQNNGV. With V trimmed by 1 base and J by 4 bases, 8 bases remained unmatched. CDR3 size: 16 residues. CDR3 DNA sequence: TGTGCCAGCAGCTTAGCGTGGACAGGAGAATCAGATACGCAGTATTTT. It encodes CASSLAWTGESDTQYF.

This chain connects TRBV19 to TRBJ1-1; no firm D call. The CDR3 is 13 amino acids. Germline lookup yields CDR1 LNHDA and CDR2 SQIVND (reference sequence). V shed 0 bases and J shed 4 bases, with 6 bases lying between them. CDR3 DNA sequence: TGTGCCAGTAGTATAGAGGTATTCACTGAAGCTTTCTTT. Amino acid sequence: CASSIEVFTEAFF.

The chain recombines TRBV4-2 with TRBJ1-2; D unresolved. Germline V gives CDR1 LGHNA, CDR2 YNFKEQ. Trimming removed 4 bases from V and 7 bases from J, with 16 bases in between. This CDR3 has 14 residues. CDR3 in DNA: TGTGCCAGCAGCCGTTATCAAGAATCCCCTGGCTACACCTTC. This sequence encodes CASSRYQESPGYTF.

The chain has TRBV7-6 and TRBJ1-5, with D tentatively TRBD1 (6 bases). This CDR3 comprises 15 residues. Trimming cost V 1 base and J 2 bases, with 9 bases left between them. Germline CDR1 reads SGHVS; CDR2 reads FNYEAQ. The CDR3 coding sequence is TGTGCCAGCAGCTTAGAACAGGGCGGCAATCAGCCCCAGCATTTT. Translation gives CASSLEQGGNQPQHF.

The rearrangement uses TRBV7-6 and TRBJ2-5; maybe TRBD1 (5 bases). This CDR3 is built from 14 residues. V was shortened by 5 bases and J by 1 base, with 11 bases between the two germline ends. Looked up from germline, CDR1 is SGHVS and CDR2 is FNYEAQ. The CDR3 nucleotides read TGTGCCAGCAGCCGAGCGACAGTCCAAGAGACCCAGTACTTC. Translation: CASSRATVQETQYF.

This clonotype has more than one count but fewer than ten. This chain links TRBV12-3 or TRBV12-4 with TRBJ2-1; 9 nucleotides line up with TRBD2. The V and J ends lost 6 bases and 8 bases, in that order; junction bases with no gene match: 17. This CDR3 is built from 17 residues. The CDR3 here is CASSHRLGTSFVHEQFF. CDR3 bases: TGTGCCAGCAGCCACCGGTTGGGGACTAGCTTCGTACATGAGCAGTTCTTC.

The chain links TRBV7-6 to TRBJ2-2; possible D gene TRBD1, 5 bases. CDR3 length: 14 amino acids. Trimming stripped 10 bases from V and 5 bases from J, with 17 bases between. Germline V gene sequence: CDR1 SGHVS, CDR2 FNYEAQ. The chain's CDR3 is CATRSGAGTGELFF. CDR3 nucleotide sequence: TGTGCCACACGATCGGGCGCAGGGACCGGGGAGCTGTTTTTT.